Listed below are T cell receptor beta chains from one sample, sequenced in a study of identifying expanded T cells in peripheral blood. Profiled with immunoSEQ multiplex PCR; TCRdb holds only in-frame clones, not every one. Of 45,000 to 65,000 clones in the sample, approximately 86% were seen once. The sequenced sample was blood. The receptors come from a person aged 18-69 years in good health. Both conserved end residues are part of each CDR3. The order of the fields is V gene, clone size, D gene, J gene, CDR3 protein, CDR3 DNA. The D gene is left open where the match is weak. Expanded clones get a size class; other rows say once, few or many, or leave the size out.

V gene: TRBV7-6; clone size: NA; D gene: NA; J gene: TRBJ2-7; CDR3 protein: CASSPLVGWYEQYF; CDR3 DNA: TGTGCCAGCAGCCCGCTCGTGGGTTGGTACGAGCAGTACTTC
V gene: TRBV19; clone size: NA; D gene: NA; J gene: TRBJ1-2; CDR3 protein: CASRPVAYYGYTF; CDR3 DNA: TGTGCCAGTAGACCGGTAGCCTATTATGGCTACACCTTC
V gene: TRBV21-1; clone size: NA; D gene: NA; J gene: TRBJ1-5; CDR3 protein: CASTYLSFGRVNQPQHF; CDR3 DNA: TGTGCCAGCACCTACCTTAGCTTCGGACGGGTCAATCAGCCCCAGCATTTT
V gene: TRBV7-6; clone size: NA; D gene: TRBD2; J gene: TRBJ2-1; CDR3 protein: CASSLAPSGGLGEQFF; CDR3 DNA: TGTGCCAGCAGCTTAGCTCCTAGCGGGGGGTTGGGTGAGCAGTTCTTC
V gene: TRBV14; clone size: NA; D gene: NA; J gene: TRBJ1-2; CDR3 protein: CASSQDRPAYGYTF; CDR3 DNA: TGTGCCAGCAGCCAAGATCGACCGGCCTATGGCTACACCTTC
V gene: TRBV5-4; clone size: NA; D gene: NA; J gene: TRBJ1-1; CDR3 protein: CASSPIRGRVNTEAFF; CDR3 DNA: TGTGCCAGCAGCCCTATTAGGGGCAGAGTGAACACTGAAGCTTTCTTT
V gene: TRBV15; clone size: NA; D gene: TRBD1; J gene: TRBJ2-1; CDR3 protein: CATSREGQGYNEQFF; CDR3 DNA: TGTGCCACCAGCAGAGAGGGACAGGGATACAATGAGCAGTTCTTC
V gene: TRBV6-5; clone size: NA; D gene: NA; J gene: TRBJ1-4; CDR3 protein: CASRLQGSEKLFF; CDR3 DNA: TGTGCCAGCAGATTACAGGGTAGTGAAAAACTGTTTTTT
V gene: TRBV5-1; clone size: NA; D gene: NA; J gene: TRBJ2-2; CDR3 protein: CASSLGAGGPNTGELFF; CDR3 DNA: TGCGCCAGCAGCTTGGGGGCTGGAGGCCCTAACACCGGGGAGCTGTTTTTT
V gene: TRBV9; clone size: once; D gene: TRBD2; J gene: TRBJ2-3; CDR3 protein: CASSVGLGLATDTQYF; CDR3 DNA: TGTGCCAGCAGCGTAGGTTTGGGACTAGCGACAGATACGCAGTATTTT
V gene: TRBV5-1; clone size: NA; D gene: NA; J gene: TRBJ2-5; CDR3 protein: CASSPDVLGATAQYF; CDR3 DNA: TGCGCCAGCAGCCCGGATGTTCTTGGCGCGACGGCCCAGTACTTC
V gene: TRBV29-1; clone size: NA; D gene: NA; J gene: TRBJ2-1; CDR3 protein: CSVGATYNEQFF; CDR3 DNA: TGCAGCGTCGGGGCGACCTACAATGAGCAGTTCTTC
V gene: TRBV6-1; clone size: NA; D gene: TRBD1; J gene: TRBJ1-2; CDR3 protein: CASSEVDRGLPYGYTF; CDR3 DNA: TGTGCCAGCAGTGAAGTCGACAGGGGGCTTCCCTATGGCTACACCTTC
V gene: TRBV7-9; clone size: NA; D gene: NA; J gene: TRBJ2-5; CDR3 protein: CASGTKQETQYF; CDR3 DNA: TGTGCCAGCGGAACAAAACAAGAGACCCAGTACTTC
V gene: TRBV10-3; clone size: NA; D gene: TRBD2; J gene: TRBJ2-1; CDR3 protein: CAITKGLAAGDEQFF; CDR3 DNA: TGTGCCATCACTAAGGGACTAGCGGCTGGGGATGAGCAGTTCTTC
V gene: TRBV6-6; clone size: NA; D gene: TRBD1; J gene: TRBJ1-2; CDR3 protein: CASSYGTGGADGYTF; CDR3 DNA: TGTGCCAGCAGTTACGGCACAGGGGGCGCGGATGGCTACACCTTC
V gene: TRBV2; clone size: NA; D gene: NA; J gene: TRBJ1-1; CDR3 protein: CASRTGRVNTEAFF; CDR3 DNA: TGTGCCAGCAGGACAGGTCGGGTGAACACTGAAGCTTTCTTT
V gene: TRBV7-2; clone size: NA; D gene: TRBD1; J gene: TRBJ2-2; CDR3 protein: CASTPTGGTGELFF; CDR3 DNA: TGTGCCAGCACCCCCACAGGGGGAACCGGGGAGCTGTTTTTT
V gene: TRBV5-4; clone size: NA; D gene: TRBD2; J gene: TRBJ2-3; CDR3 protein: CASSQGVGLAGGPDTQYF; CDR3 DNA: TGTGCCAGCAGCCAGGGGGTTGGACTAGCGGGAGGGCCAGATACGCAGTATTTT
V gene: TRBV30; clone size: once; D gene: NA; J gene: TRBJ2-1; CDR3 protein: CASKKGIGASSYNEQFF; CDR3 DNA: TGTGCCTCGAAGAAGGGGATTGGGGCCAGCTCCTACAATGAGCAGTTCTTC
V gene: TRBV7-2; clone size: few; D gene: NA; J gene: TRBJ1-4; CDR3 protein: CASSFRTAEKLFF; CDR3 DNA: TGTGCCAGCAGCTTTAGGACAGCTGAAAAACTGTTTTTT
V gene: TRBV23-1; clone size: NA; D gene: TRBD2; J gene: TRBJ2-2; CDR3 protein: CASRRWRGGTGELFF; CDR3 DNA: TGCGCCAGCAGGCGGTGGCGGGGGGGCACCGGGGAGCTGTTTTTT